This T cell receptor beta chain was found in a study of HIV-infected patients and healthy controls. Germline values: CDR1 SGHRS, CDR2 YFSETQ. This CDR3 has 16 residues. Trimming stripped 0 bases from V and 6 bases from J, with 16 bases between. Reverse transcription used around 500 ng RNA and constant-region primers for alpha and beta. Alpha and beta chain libraries were made separately by chain-specific third strand synthesis with multiplexing indices. Two random hexamers, added before amplification and joined, formed each molecule's 12-nucleotide barcode. TCRdb reanalysed the 5' RACE reads using MiXCR and keeps one entry per CDR3 protein. The data contain some 10,000 distinct CDR3 sequences, roughly 8% of them singletons. Whole blood was used without fractionation, so all unsorted peripheral T cells were included.

The source material was blood. The sequence was collected from an adult in good health. The J gene is TRBJ2-1, the V gene TRBV5-1, with D perhaps matching TRBD2 (6 bases). The CDR3 nucleotides are TGCGCCAGCAGCTTGGCCCTAGCGCTGGTTTCCAATGAGCAGTTCTTC. As protein: CASSLALALVSNEQFF. The full variable domain, rest sourced from reference TRBV5-1 and TRBJ2-1, is KAGVTQTPRYLIKTRGQQVTLSCSPISGHRSVSWYQQTPGQGLQFLFEYFSETQRNKGNFPGRFSGRQFSNSRSEMNVSTLELGDSALYLCASSLALALVSNEQFFGPGTRLTVL.